What follows is one T cell receptor beta chain and its context. Random hexamers were used to reverse transcribe an amount of about 0.5 to 1 ug RNA. TCRdb itself ran the immunoSEQ multiplex PCR reads through MiXCR, one entry per CDR3 protein. The sample records around 190,000 distinct CDR3 sequences, roughly 95% being singletons. This entry belongs to a study of CD8 T cells in Susac syndrome. The CDR3 has 16 amino acids. Germline V gene data show CDR1 as SNHLY and CDR2 as FYNNEI. Germline trimming cut 3 bases from V and 3 bases from J; bases unmatched to any gene: 9. The sample consisted of CD4+ T cells from PBMCs. The J gene is TRBJ2-3, the V gene TRBV2; 7 positions agree with TRBD2. This TCR was sampled from a human donor in good health. DNA for the CDR3: TGTGCCAGCAGTGAGGGTCGCGGGAGTGCTACAGATACGCAGTATTTT. Amino acids: CASSEGRGSATDTQYF.